The entry below describes one T cell receptor beta chain. Its cognate antigen is unknown. This entry comes from a study of tumor-infiltrating lymphocytes in primary liver carcinoma. General observations from the study: Tumor-adjacent and tumor-blood pairs overlapped less than tumor region pairs did.

Researchers generated TCR beta cDNA from 500 to 600 ng of total RNA, relying on a constant-region primer. Employing slightly modified ARM-PCR, three nested multiplex PCR rounds were run, and these gave rise to the TCR beta libraries. A C-beta reverse primer was combined with TRBV1-TRBV30 forward primers in the first two PCR rounds, and each round had approximately 10 cycles. MiXCR, run by TCRdb on the multiplex PCR reads, gives a single entry per CDR3 protein. The sample lists 300,000 to 350,000 distinct CDR3 sequences; roughly 61% were seen once. The CDR3 loop spans 17 amino acids. V was clipped by 0 bases and J by 3 bases; unmatched bases: 10. Germline CDR1 reads SGHRS; CDR2 reads YFSETQ. Researchers drew blood RNA from unsorted whole blood and extracted germline DNA as well.

Sequenced input: peripheral blood. The V and J genes are TRBV5-1 and TRBJ2-7; 9 nucleotides match TRBD2. This sequence was found in a man in his forties with primary liver carcinoma and hepatitis B virus infection. The CDR3 sequence is CASSLALSGSVGYEQYF. Here the CDR3 DNA reads TGCGCCAGCAGCTTGGCTCTTAGCGGGAGCGTGGGCTACGAGCAGTACTTC.